One sample yielded the 27 T cell receptor beta chains listed below, sequenced in a study of cytomegalovirus exposure and HLA in healthy donors. The PCR ran on 60 Vbeta and 13 Jbeta primers. Sequenced by immunoSEQ multiplex PCR; TCRdb stores in-frame clones only, minus some. The sample includes about 190,000 clones, 80% of them seen just once. The material sequenced was PBMCs. Receptors originate from a boy younger than 18 in good health and CMV-seronegative.

The gene calls are TRBV9 and TRBJ1-4; 7 bases are shared with TRBD1. The CDR3 consists of 17 residues. The V gene end was trimmed by 3 bases and the J gene end by 0 bases; junction bases not matched to a gene: 8. Per germline, CDR1 SGDLS and CDR2 YYNGEE. CDR3 in DNA: TGTGCCAGCAGCGCCCGGGACAGATTTACAACTAATGAAAAACTGTTTTTT. Its protein product is CASSARDRFTTNEKLFF.

This rearrangement joins TRBV10-3 to TRBJ1-1, with 9 bases that match TRBD1. The CDR3 extends over 14 amino acids. Germline CDR1 is ENHRY and CDR2 is SYGVKD. Trimming took 6 bases from V and 2 from J; bases not matched to a gene: 4. DNA for the CDR3: TGTGCCATCAGCTCGACAGGGGGAAACACTGAAGCTTTCTTT. Encoded protein: CAISSTGGNTEAFF.

V and J are TRBV7-9 and TRBJ2-7; 8 bases line up with TRBD2. CDR1 is SEHNR, CDR2 FQNEAQ, per germline (reference sequence). The CDR3 contains 14 residues. Trimming took 3 bases from V and 3 from J; bases not matched to a gene: 4. The CDR3: CASSLTSAYYEQYF. As DNA, the CDR3 is TGTGCCAGCAGCTTGACTAGCGCGTACTACGAGCAGTACTTC.

V usage is TRBV19 and J usage is TRBJ1-1; TRBD1 agrees at 8 bases. The CDR3 spans 14 residues. Germline CDR1 reads LNHDA; CDR2 reads SQIVND (reference sequence). The junction had 7 bases not matched to a gene; V was cut back by 8 bases and J by 2 bases. The CDR3 nucleotides read TGTGCCAGTCGGCGGACAGGGTTTAACACTGAAGCTTTCTTT. It yields the protein CASRRTGFNTEAFF.

This chain links TRBV6-5 with TRBJ1-2; the D gene is possibly TRBD1 (5 bases). The CDR3 extends over 13 amino acids. Germline V CDR1 and CDR2: MNHEY, SVGAGI. The V end was cut by 2 bases, the J end by 3 bases, with 7 bases between. The CDR3 nucleotides read TGTGCCAGCAGTTACGGACATTACTATGGCTACACCTTC. This translates into CASSYGHYYGYTF.

V is TRBV6-6 and J is TRBJ1-2; 7 positions match TRBD1. In germline, CDR1 is MNHNY, CDR2 SVGAGI (reference sequence). Trimming removed 5 bases from V and 0 bases from J; junction bases left unmatched: 9. CDR3 length equals 16 residues. The CDR3 DNA is TGTGCCAGCAGTCAAGGACAGGACTACACTAACTATGGCTACACCTTC. Amino acids: CASSQGQDYTNYGYTF.

The chain recombines TRBV9 with TRBJ2-5; a weak D match, TRBD2 (6 bases). The CDR3 loop spans 15 amino acids. Germline CDR1 is SGDLS and CDR2 is YYNGEE. V lost 0 bases to trimming and J lost 2 bases, with 11 bases between them. CDR3: CASSVAPSAQETQYF. CDR3 bases: TGTGCCAGCAGCGTAGCCCCTAGCGCGCAAGAGACCCAGTACTTC.

This clone was counted between two and nine times. The chain joins TRBV5-1 to TRBJ1-2; D may be TRBD1 (6 bases). Germline V gives CDR1 SGHRS, CDR2 YFSETQ. Deletions cut 7 bases from V and 7 bases from J, with 23 bases between. The length of the CDR3 is 15 residues. CDR3 sequence (DNA): TGCGCCAGCGGAGATTCTTCAGGGGATTGGGGTGGCTACACCTTC. It specifies CASGDSSGDWGGYTF.

This chain connects TRBV7-2 to TRBJ2-1, with a tentative D call TRBD1 (7 bases). This CDR3 contains 16 residues. V shed 4 bases and J shed 3 bases, with 16 bases lying between them. The germline V gene encodes CDR1 SGHTA and CDR2 FQGNSA. In DNA, the CDR3 is TGTGCCAGCAGCTCAACCCCAGGGGGGTACTACAATGAGCAGTTCTTC. Translation gives CASSSTPGGYYNEQFF.

This sequence joins TRBV28 and TRBJ1-1; D is ambiguous. The CDR3 is 13 amino acids. V was shortened by 2 bases and J by 6 bases, with 10 bases between the two germline ends. Per germline, CDR1 MDHEN and CDR2 SYDVKM. The CDR3 nucleotides read TGTGCCAGCAGTTTACGGCGGGGAGCTGAAGCTTTCTTT. Its translation: CASSLRRGAEAFF.

This chain connects TRBV19 to TRBJ2-7, with TRBD1 matching over 10 bases. Losses at the gene ends were 4 bases for V and 4 bases for J; bases not matched to a gene: 7. CDR1 is LNHDA, CDR2 SQIVND, per germline (reference sequence). This CDR3 has 15 amino acids. CDR3 coding DNA: TGTGCCAGTAGTAAAGACAGGGGGCAACGGTACGAGCAGTACTTC. This translates into CASSKDRGQRYEQYF.

J is TRBJ2-2 and V is TRBV2; D is ambiguous. V lost 1 base, J lost 4 bases, and 7 bases lay in between. Germline V lookup: CDR1 SNHLY, CDR2 FYNNEI. The CDR3 has 14 amino acids. The DNA of the CDR3 is TGTGCCAGCAGTGAAGAGCAGGTCACCGGGGAGCTGTTTTTT. This encodes CASSEEQVTGELFF.

The rearrangement joins TRBV11-3 to TRBJ1-2; TRBD1 is a possible D gene (6 bases). The germline CDR1 and CDR2 sequences are SGHNT and YENEEA. The CDR3 has 18 amino acids. The V gene lost 4 bases and the J gene lost 7 bases, with 28 bases spanning the gap. This CDR3 is CASSSRKTGVVLGGGYTF. For the CDR3, the DNA is TGTGCCAGCAGCTCTCGAAAGACAGGAGTGGTCCTAGGGGGTGGCTACACCTTC. The full variable domain, its missing parts supplied by reference TRBV11-3 and TRBJ1-2, is EAGVVQSPRYKIIEKKQPVAFWCNPISGHNTLYWYLQNLGQGPELLIRYENEEAVDDSQLPKDRFSAERLKGVDSTLKIQPAELGDSAVYLCASSSRKTGVVLGGGYTFGSGTRLTVV.

V usage is TRBV2 and J usage is TRBJ1-1, with TRBD1 as a possible D gene (6 bases). The CDR3 totals 15 residues. Germline values: CDR1 SNHLY, CDR2 FYNNEI. V was clipped by 7 bases and J by 2 bases, with 17 bases between them. The CDR3 sequence is CASTPTRGANTEAFF. The CDR3 bases are TGTGCCAGCACCCCGACCCGGGGGGCTAACACTGAAGCTTTCTTT.

Notes on this clone: The junction does not match germline at one end; this may be a read error. The CDR3 DNA reads TGTTCCAGCAGCATAGGACAGGCCGTAACCTTGGGGTTCCAGCATTTT. Its protein product is CSSSIGQAVTLGFQHF. The V call is TRBV7-9, the J call TRBJ1-5, with 7 bases identical to TRBD1. The CDR3 runs to 16 residues. Germline V CDR1 and CDR2: SEHNR, FQNEAQ (reference sequence).

This clone was seen a handful of times. DNA for the CDR3: TGCGCCAGCAGCATGAGTCAGGGGACAGAGAACTATGGCTACACCTTC. This gives the protein CASSMSQGTENYGYTF. The chain links TRBV5-1 to TRBJ1-2, with 7 bases lining up with TRBD1. J lost 2 bases, V lost 4 bases, and 11 bases had no gene match. The CDR3 spans 16 residues. CDR1 SGHRS and CDR2 YFSETQ come from the germline V gene.

The genes are TRBV19 and TRBJ1-1; no firm D call. Trimming pared 6 bases from V and 6 bases from J, leaving 17 bases between. Germline lookup yields CDR1 LNHDA and CDR2 SQIVND (reference sequence). The CDR3 contains 14 residues. CDR3 sequence (DNA): TGTGCCAGTAGCCATTTAGGAGACTCCTCTGAAGCTTTCTTT. As protein: CASSHLGDSSEAFF. The whole variable domain, filled in from reference TRBV19 and TRBJ1-1, reads DGGITQSPKYLFRKEGQNVTLSCEQNLNHDAMYWYRQDPGQGLRLIYYSQIVNDFQKGDIAEGYSVSREKKESFPLTVTSAQKNPTAFYLCASSHLGDSSEAFFGQGTRLTVV.

This chain links TRBV10-3 with TRBJ2-4; the D gene is possibly TRBD2 (7 bases). Trimming took off 8 bases at V and 5 bases at J, with 16 bases between the two ends. There are 14 residues in the CDR3. Germline-derived CDR1 and CDR2 are ENHRY and SYGVKD. In DNA, the CDR3 is TGTGCCATCCAAGGGGGGGACCGAGAAAACATTCAGTACTTC. This gives the protein CAIQGGDRENIQYF.

CDR3 amino acids: CATWDRGRPDTQYF. CDR3 coding DNA: TGTGCCACTTGGGACAGGGGGCGCCCAGATACGCAGTATTTT. The chain employs TRBV7-6 and TRBJ2-3; TRBD1 matches at 12 bases. Germline CDR1 SGHVS, CDR2 FNYEAQ. The CDR3 is 14 amino acids. After removal of 10 bases from V and 4 bases from J, the junction contained 6 bases not matched to a gene.

Regarding this clone: Other DNA sequences in this sample translate to the same CDR3. The V and J genes are TRBV27 and TRBJ1-2; 7 bases align to TRBD1. There are 13 residues in the CDR3. Germline CDR1 reads MNHEY; CDR2 reads SMNVEV (reference sequence). J was trimmed by 9 bases and V by 9 bases; bases with no gene match: 13. As DNA, the CDR3 is TGTGCCAGTAGTCCCCTGGACAGGCCTAGCTACACCTTC. Its translation: CASSPLDRPSYTF.

The V and J genes are TRBV6-4 and TRBJ2-3; D unclear. The CDR3 is 14 amino acids. Germline assignment: CDR1 MRHNA and CDR2 SNTAGT. Between the trimmed V and J ends, which lost 2 bases and 0 bases, there was a span of 6 bases. The chain's CDR3 is CASSDGRSTDTQYF. For the CDR3, the DNA is TGTGCCAGCAGTGACGGCAGAAGCACAGATACGCAGTATTTT.

The chain is built from TRBV5-1 and TRBJ1-1; D might be TRBD1 (5 bases). Deletions cut 1 base from V and 1 base from J, with 11 bases between. The V gene's germline CDR1 is SGHRS and CDR2 YFSETQ. CDR3 length equals 15 residues. The CDR3: CASSLTPRENTEAFF. The CDR3 DNA reads as TGCGCCAGCAGCTTGACCCCCAGGGAGAACACTGAAGCTTTCTTT.

CDR3 DNA sequence: TGTGCCAGCAGCCCTCCCCCTTTATGGGGAGAAGATACGCAGTATTTT. Amino acid sequence: CASSPPPLWGEDTQYF. The V call is TRBV7-9, the J call TRBJ2-3, with a tentative D call TRBD2 (5 bases). The CDR3 consists of 16 residues. Trimming took 5 bases from V and 5 from J, leaving 20 bases between them. Per germline, CDR1 SEHNR and CDR2 FQNEAQ (reference sequence).

V gene TRBV7-2 combines with J gene TRBJ2-5; 9 nucleotides agree with TRBD1. Per the germline V gene, CDR1 is SGHTA and CDR2 is FQGNSA. The V gene end was trimmed by 5 bases and the J gene end by 5 bases; junction bases not matched to a gene: 9. There are 15 residues in the CDR3. The CDR3 nucleotides are TGTGCCAGCAGCCCCGGGACAGGGACCGGGGAGACCCAGTACTTC. Residues: CASSPGTGTGETQYF.

This chain links TRBV6-1 with TRBJ2-3; the match to TRBD2 covers 7 bases. Germline CDR1 reads MNHNS; CDR2 reads SASEGT. The J segment lost 4 bases and the V segment lost 1 base, leaving 5 bases of the junction unmatched. There are 15 residues in the CDR3. The CDR3 region has the DNA TGTGCCAGCAGTGAAGGGGGCGGGAGTGCAGATACGCAGTATTTT. As protein: CASSEGGGSADTQYF.

The chain uses TRBV6-6 and TRBJ1-2; tentatively, D is TRBD1 (6 bases). CDR1 MNHNY and CDR2 SVGAGI come from the germline V gene (reference sequence). CDR3 length equals 11 residues. V was cut by 10 bases and J by 6 bases, with 12 bases left in between. The CDR3 DNA follows: TGTGCCACCAAACGACAGGATGGCTACACCTTC. Its translation is CATKRQDGYTF.

V gene TRBV7-9 combines with J gene TRBJ1-1, with 8 nucleotides matching TRBD1. This CDR3 has 15 residues. The trim removed 4 bases at V and 7 bases at J, leaving 11 bases unmatched. Germline V gene lookup returns CDR1 SEHNR and CDR2 FQNEAQ (reference sequence). The CDR3 here is CASSSADRVEGEAFF. The CDR3 DNA reads TGTGCCAGCAGCTCCGCGGACAGGGTTGAGGGTGAAGCTTTCTTT.